This T cell receptor (beta chain) originates from a study of OX40 agonist ivuxolimab in advanced cancers. Study-level findings and limits: Among patients with partial responses at 0.1-3.0 mg/kg, clonal expansion was among the lowest. Average numbers of expanded clones were greater in CD8+ T cells than in CD4+.

This clone was observed a few times. Its target is not known. In germline, CDR1 is SGHRS, CDR2 YFSETQ. This CDR3 contains 14 residues. V was shortened by 1 base and J by 0 bases, with 7 bases between the two germline ends. TCRdb's table, derived via immunoSEQ multiplex PCR, lists solely in-frame clones and lacks some. This sample has 90,000 to 100,000 clones, with 89% found just once. The sequencing used CD4+ or CD8+ T cells sorted from blood, collected in a trial of the OX40 agonist ivuxolimab. The chain links TRBV5-1 to TRBJ1-1; D is ambiguous. This receptor was identified in an adult with an advanced solid tumor such as melanoma, head and neck, liver or kidney cancer. The CDR3 DNA sequence: TGCGCCAGCAGCTTGAGCCTGATGAACACTGAAGCTTTCTTT. It yields the protein CASSLSLMNTEAFF.